The next 2 T cell receptor beta chains were all read from a single sample in a study of Graves' ophthalmopathy and Graves' hyperthyroidism. As the template, RNA transcripts were used to amplify TCR beta CDR3 regions. The first round was an RT-PCR with HTBI primers, and the second round was a multiplex PCR. In TCRdb, the multiplex PCR reads were re-called with MiXCR into one record per CDR3 protein. Here the sample spans around 470,000 distinct CDR3 sequences, about an eighth being singletons. The source material was blood. The receptors derive from a woman younger than 45 with Graves' ophthalmopathy.

This clonotype was found a few times. The CDR3: CASSWGGNQPQHF. The CDR3 nucleotides read TGTGCCAGCAGTTGGGGGGGGAATCAGCCCCAGCATTTT. The rearrangement joins TRBV27 to TRBJ1-5, with D perhaps TRBD1 (5 bases). The CDR3 consists of 13 residues. The germline V gene encodes CDR1 MNHEY and CDR2 SMNVEV (reference sequence). V was pared by 4 bases and J by 4 bases, with 8 bases between.

This clonotype has a count of ten or more. The chain has TRBV12-3 or TRBV12-4 and TRBJ1-5; no firm D call. Trimming shortened V by 2 bases and J by 9 bases, and 11 bases separated the two germline ends. This CDR3 has 13 amino acids. CDR3: CASSLQDPGPQHF. The DNA of the CDR3 is TGTGCCAGCAGTTTACAGGACCCGGGGCCCCAGCATTTT.